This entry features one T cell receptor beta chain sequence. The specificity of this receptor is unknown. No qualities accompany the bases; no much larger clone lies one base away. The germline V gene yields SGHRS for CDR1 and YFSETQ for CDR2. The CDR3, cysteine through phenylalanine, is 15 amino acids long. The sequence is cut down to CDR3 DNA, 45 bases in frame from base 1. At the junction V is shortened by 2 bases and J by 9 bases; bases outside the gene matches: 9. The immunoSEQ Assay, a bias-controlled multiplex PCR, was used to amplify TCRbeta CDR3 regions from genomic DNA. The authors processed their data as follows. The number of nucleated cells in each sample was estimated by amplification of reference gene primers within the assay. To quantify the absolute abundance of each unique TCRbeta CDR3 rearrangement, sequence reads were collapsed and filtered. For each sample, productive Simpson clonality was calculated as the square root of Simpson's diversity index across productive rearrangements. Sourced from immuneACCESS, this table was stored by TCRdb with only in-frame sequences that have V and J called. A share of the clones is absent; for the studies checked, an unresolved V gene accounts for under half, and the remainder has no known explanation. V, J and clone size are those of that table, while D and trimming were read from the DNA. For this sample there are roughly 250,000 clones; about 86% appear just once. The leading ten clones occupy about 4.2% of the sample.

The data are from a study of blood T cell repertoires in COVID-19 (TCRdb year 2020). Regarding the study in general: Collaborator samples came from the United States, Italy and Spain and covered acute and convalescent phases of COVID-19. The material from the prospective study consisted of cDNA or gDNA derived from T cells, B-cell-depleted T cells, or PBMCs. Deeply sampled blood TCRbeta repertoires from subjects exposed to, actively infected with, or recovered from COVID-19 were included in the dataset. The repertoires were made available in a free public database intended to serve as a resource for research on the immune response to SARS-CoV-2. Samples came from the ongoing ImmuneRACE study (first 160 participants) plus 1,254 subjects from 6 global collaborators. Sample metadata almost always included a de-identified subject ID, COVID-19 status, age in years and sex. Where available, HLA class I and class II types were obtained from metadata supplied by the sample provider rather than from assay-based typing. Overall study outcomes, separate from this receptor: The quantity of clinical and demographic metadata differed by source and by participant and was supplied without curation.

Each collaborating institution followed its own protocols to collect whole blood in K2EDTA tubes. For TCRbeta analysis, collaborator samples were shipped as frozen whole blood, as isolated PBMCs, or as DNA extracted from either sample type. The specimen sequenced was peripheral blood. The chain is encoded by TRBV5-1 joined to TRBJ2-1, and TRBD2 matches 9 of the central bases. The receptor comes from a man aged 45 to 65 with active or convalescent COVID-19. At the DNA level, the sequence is TGCGCCAGCAGCTTCGGGCGGGGGGGCCTTGGTGAGCAGTTCTTC. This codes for CASSFGRGGLGEQFF.